What follows describes a single TCR beta chain. Antigen specificity is unknown. A much larger clone differs from this one at a single base, so this may be a read error. Amplification of ligated cDNA took four PCR rounds with SP2 and nested alpha and beta constant primers. TCRdb re-derived calls from the 5' RACE reads in MiXCR, one entry per CDR3 protein. The sample has over 50,000 distinct CDR3 sequences, around 7.3% seen once. The library had UMIs added by 3' ligation of an oligonucleotide to TCR cDNA. Whole-blood samples were around 2.5 ml of peripheral blood from healthy adult volunteers. Cells were not sorted; total RNA input targeted about 1 to 1000 ng. The data were obtained in a study of naive and memory T cell subsets. Study-level findings and limits: Potentially, T cell activation and differentiation skew this RNA-based measurement.

Trimming removed 0 bases from V and 7 bases from J, with 10 bases in between. CDR3 length: 15 amino acids. Germline V CDR1 and CDR2: LGHNA, YNFKEQ. The gene calls are TRBV4-2 and TRBJ1-6; no reliable D call. The TCR originated in a female donor in good health. Here the CDR3 DNA reads TGTGCCAGCAGCCAAGATTGCTTTCGGAATTCACCCCTCCACTTT. Translated, it gives CASSQDCFRNSPLHF.